This TCR beta chain was retrieved from a study of cytomegalovirus exposure and HLA in healthy donors. Study-level background: Caucasian-associated ancestry cluster membership applied to under 85% of nearly 400 genotyped donors. Study-wide results and limits: According to an earlier analysis, most TCR beta V segments yielded productive rearrangements about 90% or about 30% of the time. Later on, an analysis found that several of the most significant clusters appeared to be linked to common viral pathogens, which included parvovirus B19. A later examination showed that TCR association rates differed by HLA locus, with DRB1 most and HLA-C fewest.

This clone has a handful of counts. Its antigen is as yet unknown. Researchers ran the PCR with 60 Vbeta and 13 Jbeta primers. Clones were sequenced by immunoSEQ multiplex PCR, and TCRdb holds only the in-frame ones, with some missing. Of approximately 300,000 clones detected, about four fifths appear once; the ten largest clones hold about 0.3%. Per germline, CDR1 SGHRS and CDR2 YFSETQ. The CDR3 has 14 residues. Trimming stripped 2 bases from V and 0 bases from J, with 8 bases between. This TCR was sampled from a girl aged 2-10 years in good health and CMV-seronegative. The rearrangement links TRBV5-1 to TRBJ1-1; tentative D call: TRBD1 (6 bases). The material sequenced was PBMCs. In DNA, the CDR3 is TGCGCCAGCAGCTTTGGACAGTTGAACACTGAAGCTTTCTTT. Encoded protein: CASSFGQLNTEAFF.